These 5 T cell receptor beta chains were all obtained from the same sample, sequenced in a study of vaccination and CD4 T cells after COVID-19. Oncomine TCR Beta short-read sequencing was applied to DNA from cultured CD4+ T cells. Using its own MiXCR run on the PCR reads, TCRdb lists one record per CDR3 protein. The profile shows roughly 7,000 distinct CDR3 sequences, approximately 52% of them singletons. Specified treatment: approximately 11-day PBMC culture with coronavirus spike peptide pools or control peptides (ViraFEST assay). Before the COVID-19 pandemic (2011-2018), CD4+ T cells were obtained from the unexposed donor. These TCRs' antigens remain unknown. The sample was CD4+ T cells from blood, cultured in vitro. Receptors originate from a human donor in good health.

The chain combines TRBV5-1 with TRBJ2-3; no definite D call. Germline V CDR1 and CDR2: SGHRS, YFSETQ. This CDR3 has 16 residues. Trimming pared 2 bases from V and 2 bases from J, leaving 15 bases between. CDR3 sequence reads: CASSFRPTTYTDTQYF. The CDR3 region has the DNA TGCGCCAGCAGCTTTAGGCCAACTACCTACACAGATACGCAGTATTTT. The full variable domain, its missing parts supplied by reference TRBV5-1 and TRBJ2-3, is KAGVTQTPRYLIKTRGQQVTLSCSPISGHRSVSWYQQTPGQGLQFLFEYFSETQRNKGNFPGRFSGRQFSNSRSEMNVSTLELGDSALYLCASSFRPTTYTDTQYFGPGTRLTVL.

J is TRBJ2-3 and V is TRBV27; D ambiguous. Per the germline V gene, CDR1 is MNHEY and CDR2 is SMNVEV (reference sequence). The CDR3 is 17 amino acids. V was clipped by 4 bases and J by 2 bases, with 19 bases between them. CDR3 loop: CASSSPFGLVDTDTQYF. The CDR3 bases are TGTGCCAGCAGTTCGCCTTTCGGGCTCGTCGACACAGATACGCAGTATTTT.

The chain couples TRBV6-5 to TRBJ2-3, with D perhaps being TRBD1 or TRBD2 (6 bases each). V lost 0 bases and J lost 3, with 10 bases in between. The CDR3 is 15 residues long. The V gene's germline CDR1 is MNHEY and CDR2 SVGAGI. The CDR3 spells CASSYSQGRTDTQYF. The CDR3 DNA sequence: TGTGCCAGCAGTTACTCCCAGGGGAGGACAGATACGCAGTATTTT.

The CDR3 region is CASSLAGFVMNTEAFF. As DNA, the CDR3 is TGTGCCAGCAGCTTAGCGGGCTTCGTGATGAACACTGAAGCTTTCTTT. The chain links TRBV7-9 to TRBJ1-1; D is unclear. Germline CDR1 SEHNR, CDR2 FQNEAQ (reference sequence). The V and J ends lost 0 bases and 0 bases respectively, with 11 bases between them. There are 16 residues in the CDR3.

The chain recombines TRBV6-5 with TRBJ1-4; D is unclear. Per germline, CDR1 MNHEY and CDR2 SVGAGI. Trimming removed 0 bases at V and 0 bases at J, with 5 bases between. This CDR3 is built from 15 residues. CDR3 residues: CASSYSGTTNEKLFF. CDR3 nucleotides: TGTGCCAGCAGTTACTCGGGGACAACTAATGAAAAACTGTTTTTT.